Here is one T cell receptor beta chain with its context. Its target is unknown. Time point reported: baseline pretreatment blood. Treatment specified: 15 Gy SBRT to primary tumor, nephrectomy 4 weeks later. The tumor was a clear cell renal cell carcinoma. Here immunoSEQ multiplex PCR was the method, and the copy in TCRdb shows in-frame clones only, minus some. Found here are some 100,000 clones, over 75% of them singletons; the top ten hold around 6.7%. The sample originates from a study of radiation and T cells in renal cell carcinoma. Overall study findings and caveats: From baseline, blood top tumor clonotypes peaked at 2 weeks post-radiation. Baseline intratumoral clonotype presence is unknown without pretreatment biopsies.

The J segment lost 3 bases and the V segment lost 7 bases, leaving 3 bases of the junction unmatched. CDR1 is SGDLS and CDR2 is YYNGEE in the germline V gene. The CDR3 has 12 amino acids. The specimen comprised blood, sampled from a patient whose treatment included radiotherapy and nephrectomy. The chain combines TRBV9 with TRBJ2-7; TRBD1 aligns across 8 bases. The clonotype comes from a man aged 60 to 75 with renal cell carcinoma. The CDR3 spells CASSGQGYEQYF. As DNA, the CDR3 is TGTGCCAGCTCCGGACAGGGCTACGAGCAGTACTTC.